Below, 29 T cell receptor beta chains from the same sample are listed, as sequenced in a study of cytomegalovirus exposure and HLA in healthy donors. Researchers ran the PCR with 60 Vbeta and 13 Jbeta primers. TCRdb's copy holds only in-frame clones and misses some; the assay was immunoSEQ multiplex PCR. Among 140,000 to 150,000 clones listed, roughly 75% were seen once. The sequencing input was PBMCs. These receptor sequences come from a female donor in good health and CMV-seronegative.

The chain carries TRBV5-1 and TRBJ2-2; 12 nucleotides align to TRBD1. Germline V gene sequence: CDR1 SGHRS, CDR2 YFSETQ. CDR3 size: 20 residues. V trimming: 4 bases; J trimming: 0 bases; junction bases outside the gene matches: 13. The chain's CDR3 is CASSPRDRGLLFANTGELFF. The CDR3 nucleotides are TGCGCCAGCAGCCCGAGGGACAGGGGGCTATTATTCGCGAACACCGGGGAGCTGTTTTTT.

The V gene is TRBV14, the J gene TRBJ2-7, with D possibly TRBD2 on 5 matching bases. V lost 0 bases to trimming and J lost 2 bases, with 8 bases between them. Germline CDR1 reads SGHDN; CDR2 reads FVKESK. This CDR3 region has 14 residues. CDR3 sequence: CASSQEGETYEQYF. The CDR3 DNA sequence: TGTGCCAGCAGCCAAGAGGGAGAGACCTACGAGCAGTACTTC.

The chain links TRBV7-2 to TRBJ1-4; 8 positions agree with TRBD1. V was clipped by 5 bases and J by 4 bases; unmatched bases: 6. The CDR3 is 15 amino acids. CDR1 and CDR2 from the germline V gene are SGHTA and FQGNSA. The CDR3 bases are TGTGCCAGCAGCCCAAGACAGGGGAATAATGAAAAACTGTTTTTT. Its protein is CASSPRQGNNEKLFF.

The J gene is TRBJ2-1, the V gene TRBV4-3, with D perhaps matching TRBD1 (5 bases). The CDR3 runs 15 residues. With 0 bases removed from V and 6 bases from J, the gap between germline ends came to 12 bases. Germline V gives CDR1 LGHNA, CDR2 YSLEER. Here the CDR3 DNA reads TGCGCCAGCAGCCAAGATATCAGCAGGGCCAATGAGCAGTTCTTC. Translation: CASSQDISRANEQFF.

This rearrangement joins TRBV5-5 to TRBJ2-7, with TRBD2 identical over 14 bases. Germline CDR1 reads SGHKS; CDR2 reads YYEKEE (reference sequence). CDR3 length: 15 residues. The J segment lost 4 bases and the V segment lost 2 bases, leaving 2 bases of the junction unmatched. The CDR3 DNA follows: TGTGCCAGCAGCTTCGGACTAGCGGGGGGTTACGAGCAGTACTTC. Its protein is CASSFGLAGGYEQYF.

The gene calls are TRBV27 and TRBJ2-1; TRBD1 aligns across 9 bases. Trimming took 7 bases from V and 8 from J; bases not matched to a gene: 9. CDR1 and CDR2 from the germline V gene are MNHEY and SMNVEV (reference sequence). The CDR3 is 14 residues long. The CDR3 region is CASNSRDRVHEQFF. The DNA for the CDR3 is TGTGCCAGCAATTCCCGGGACAGGGTGCATGAGCAGTTCTTC.

In DNA form, the CDR3 reads TGTGCCAGCAGCCAGGCCTGGGGGCGTACTAATTCACCCCTCCACTTT. Its protein is CASSQAWGRTNSPLHF. The J gene is TRBJ1-6, the V gene TRBV14; D is perhaps TRBD1 (6 bases). The germline V gene has CDR1 SGHDN and CDR2 FVKESK. This CDR3 has 16 amino acids. V dropped 3 bases and J dropped 6 bases, with 15 bases sitting between them.

The chain has TRBV4-2 and TRBJ2-7; 7 nucleotides line up with TRBD2. Germline V gene sequence: CDR1 LGHNA, CDR2 YNFKEQ. This CDR3 has 15 amino acids. V lost 1 base and J lost 4; bases outside the gene matches: 7. CDR3 in DNA: TGTGCCAGCAGCCAAGGTCGGGGGGTCTTGTACGAGCAGTACTTC. It encodes CASSQGRGVLYEQYF.

This chain joins TRBV5-4 and TRBJ2-5; D is tentatively TRBD1 or TRBD2 (5 bases each). The J call may not be correct, given that the DNA end is closer to TRBJ2-7. Germline lookup yields CDR1 SGHNT and CDR2 YYREEE (reference sequence). The CDR3 covers 13 residues. As DNA, the CDR3 is TGTGCCAGCAGCCCCGTACTTGGGGGCGAGCAGTACTTC. Its translation is CASSPVLGGEQYF.

This rearrangement joins TRBV27 to TRBJ2-7, with 7 positions matching TRBD1. The V segment lost 4 bases and the J segment 0 bases; nucleotides outside the gene matches: 0. Germline V lookup: CDR1 MNHEY, CDR2 SMNVEV (reference sequence). The CDR3 contains 13 residues. The CDR3 is CASSWDSSYEQYF. CDR3 DNA sequence: TGTGCCAGCAGTTGGGACAGCTCCTACGAGCAGTACTTC.

This clone was observed a single time. The chain couples TRBV4-2 to TRBJ2-1, with 8 bases aligning to TRBD2. The CDR3 has 17 amino acids. The germline V gene has CDR1 LGHNA and CDR2 YNFKEQ. V dropped 0 bases and J dropped 1; count of bases not matched to a gene: 5. The CDR3 DNA reads as TGTGCCAGCAGCCAAGAAGGTAGCGGGAAATCCTACAATGAGCAGTTCTTC. Translation gives CASSQEGSGKSYNEQFF.

This chain joins TRBV19 and TRBJ2-4; a weak D match, TRBD1 (5 bases). V lost 9 bases to trimming and J lost 5 bases, with 14 bases between them. Germline lookup yields CDR1 LNHDA and CDR2 SQIVND (reference sequence). CDR3 size: 13 residues. The CDR3 here is CASAQGFENIQYF. The CDR3 DNA sequence: TGTGCCAGCGCTCAGGGATTCGAAAACATTCAGTACTTC.

The chain is built from TRBV25-1 and TRBJ1-1, with no clear D. This CDR3 has 11 residues. Trimming removed 6 bases from V and 2 bases from J, with 4 bases in between. CDR1 and CDR2 (germline): MGHDK, SYGVNS. CDR3 in amino acids: CASSFNTEAFF. CDR3 DNA: TGTGCCAGCAGCTTTAACACTGAAGCTTTCTTT.

The V and J genes are TRBV18 and TRBJ2-1; D gene unclear. The V gene lost 5 bases and the J gene lost 5 bases, with 7 bases spanning the gap. Germline V gene data show CDR1 as KGHSH and CDR2 as LQKENI. This CDR3 is 12 amino acids long. CDR3 in amino acids: CASSTLDNEQFF. The CDR3, as DNA: TGTGCCAGCTCAACTTTGGACAATGAGCAGTTCTTC.

CDR3 sequence: CASHRGVASPLHF. For the CDR3, the DNA is TGTGCCAGCCACAGGGGTGTAGCTTCACCCCTCCACTTT. V usage is TRBV13 and J usage is TRBJ1-6; 7 bases are shared with TRBD1. Trimming removed 8 bases from V and 9 bases from J; junction bases left unmatched: 7. Germline V gives CDR1 PRHDT, CDR2 FYEKMQ (reference sequence). The CDR3 covers 13 residues.

This rearrangement joins TRBV6-1 to TRBJ1-1; D unresolved. CDR1 MNHNS and CDR2 SASEGT come from the germline V gene. CDR3 length: 13 residues. The V and J ends lost 2 bases and 5 bases respectively, with 9 bases between them. In DNA, the CDR3 is TGTGCCAGCAGTGAACACCCCAGAACTGAAGCTTTCTTT. It codes for CASSEHPRTEAFF.

The V gene is TRBV5-6, the J gene TRBJ2-3; TRBD2 aligns across 13 bases. The CDR3 length is 16 residues. The trim removed 4 bases at V and 0 bases at J, leaving 2 bases unmatched. Per the germline V gene, CDR1 is SGHDT and CDR2 is YYEEEE. The DNA for the CDR3 is TGTGCCAGCAGCGGACTAGCGGGAGTGAGCACAGATACGCAGTATTTT. Translation: CASSGLAGVSTDTQYF.

The chain uses TRBV30 and TRBJ1-5; TRBD1 matches at 9 bases. The trim removed 5 bases at V and 3 bases at J, leaving 2 bases unmatched. CDR3 length: 13 residues. Germline assignment: CDR1 GTSNPN and CDR2 SVGIG (reference sequence). The CDR3 reads CAWGQGPNQPQHF. As DNA, the CDR3 is TGTGCCTGGGGACAGGGGCCCAATCAGCCCCAGCATTTT.

This sequence joins TRBV28 and TRBJ1-4; 7 bases map to TRBD1. V shed 1 base and J 7 bases; nucleotides not matched to a gene: 6. Germline values: CDR1 MDHEN, CDR2 SYDVKM. The CDR3 consists of 15 residues. The CDR3 sequence: CASSLSGAGGEKLFF. In DNA, the CDR3 is TGTGCCAGCAGTTTATCAGGGGCAGGGGGTGAAAAACTGTTTTTT.

The V call is TRBV5-6, the J call TRBJ2-7, with a weak D call TRBD1 (6 bases). The CDR3 runs to 17 residues. Trimming removed 0 bases at V and 0 bases at J, with 16 bases between. The germline gives CDR1 SGHDT, CDR2 YYEEEE. In DNA, the CDR3 is TGTGCCAGCAGCTTGGGGGGATTGGACAGCAGCTCCTACGAGCAGTACTTC. This encodes CASSLGGLDSSSYEQYF.

V and J are TRBV19 and TRBJ2-1, with TRBD2 identical over 13 bases. V lost 1 base, J lost 7 bases, and 1 base stayed unmatched. Germline CDR1 reads LNHDA; CDR2 reads SQIVND (reference sequence). This CDR3 has 15 amino acids. The CDR3 DNA follows: TGTGCCAGTAGTATAGGGACTAGCGGGAGTAATGAGCAGTTCTTC. This gives the protein CASSIGTSGSNEQFF.

The chain recombines TRBV6-5 with TRBJ2-2; the match to TRBD1 covers 7 bases. Trimming at V came to 10 bases and at J to 6 bases, leaving 11 bases not matched to a gene. Germline CDR1 reads MNHEY; CDR2 reads SVGAGI. The CDR3 is 14 amino acids. DNA of the CDR3: TGTGCCACCATCCGACAGGGCTCCCCCGGGGAGCTGTTTTTT. It translates to CATIRQGSPGELFF.

The J gene is TRBJ2-3, the V gene TRBV18; TRBD1 might be the D (6 bases). The germline V gene has CDR1 KGHSH and CDR2 LQKENI. The CDR3 extends over 15 amino acids. V shed 3 bases and J shed 1 base, with 11 bases lying between them. The CDR3 reads CASSPLQGRTDTQYF. The CDR3, as DNA: TGTGCCAGCTCACCTTTACAGGGCCGCACAGATACGCAGTATTTT.

In the case of this clone: An end of the junction differs from the germline gene, which may be a read error. V gene TRBV7-9 combines with J gene TRBJ1-1, with TRBD1 matching over 7 bases. In germline, CDR1 is SEHNR, CDR2 FQNEAQ (reference sequence). The CDR3 length is 12 residues. The DNA of the CDR3 is TGTTCCAGCAGCTTCGGACAGGAAGGAGCTTTCTTT. Amino acid sequence: CSSSFGQEGAFF.

The V and J genes are TRBV2 and TRBJ1-4; D ambiguous. V dropped 7 bases and J dropped 7 bases, with 10 bases sitting between them. The germline V gene encodes CDR1 SNHLY and CDR2 FYNNEI. The CDR3 is made up of 12 amino acids. The CDR3 here is CASTRSFEKLFF. CDR3 DNA: TGTGCCAGCACGAGAAGTTTTGAAAAACTGTTTTTT.

The V gene is TRBV6-1, the J gene TRBJ2-2; 7 bases align to TRBD2. After removal of 4 bases from V and 5 bases from J, the junction contained 7 bases not matched to a gene. Germline V gene sequence: CDR1 MNHNS, CDR2 SASEGT. The CDR3 contains 15 residues. Here the CDR3 reads CASSAPTAGTGELFF. DNA of the CDR3: TGTGCCAGCAGTGCCCCGACAGCGGGAACCGGGGAGCTGTTTTTT.

The chain combines TRBV30 with TRBJ1-2, with D unresolved. CDR1 GTSNPN and CDR2 SVGIG come from the germline V gene (reference sequence). The V end was cut by 2 bases, the J end by 10 bases, with 17 bases between. This CDR3 contains 13 residues. The CDR3 sequence is CAWSLPNLRAYTF. In nucleotides, the CDR3 is TGTGCCTGGAGTCTCCCGAACCTGCGCGCCTACACCTTC.

The chain employs TRBV7-2 and TRBJ2-1; perhaps TRBD2 as D (7 bases). Per the germline V gene, CDR1 is SGHTA and CDR2 is FQGNSA. Trimming took 6 bases from V and 2 from J, leaving 14 bases between them. The CDR3 spans 15 residues. The CDR3 here is CASREGGGTYNEQFF. Written as DNA, the CDR3 is TGTGCCAGCAGGGAGGGGGGAGGGACCTACAATGAGCAGTTCTTC.

The chain is built from TRBV29-1 and TRBJ2-7, with a weak D call TRBD2 (5 bases). This CDR3 contains 11 residues. V was cut by 6 bases and J by 6 bases, with 12 bases left in between. CDR1 and CDR2 (germline): SQVTM, ANQGSEA. CDR3 residues: CSVGRVGEQYF. The CDR3 DNA reads as TGCAGCGTAGGGAGAGTTGGCGAGCAGTACTTC.